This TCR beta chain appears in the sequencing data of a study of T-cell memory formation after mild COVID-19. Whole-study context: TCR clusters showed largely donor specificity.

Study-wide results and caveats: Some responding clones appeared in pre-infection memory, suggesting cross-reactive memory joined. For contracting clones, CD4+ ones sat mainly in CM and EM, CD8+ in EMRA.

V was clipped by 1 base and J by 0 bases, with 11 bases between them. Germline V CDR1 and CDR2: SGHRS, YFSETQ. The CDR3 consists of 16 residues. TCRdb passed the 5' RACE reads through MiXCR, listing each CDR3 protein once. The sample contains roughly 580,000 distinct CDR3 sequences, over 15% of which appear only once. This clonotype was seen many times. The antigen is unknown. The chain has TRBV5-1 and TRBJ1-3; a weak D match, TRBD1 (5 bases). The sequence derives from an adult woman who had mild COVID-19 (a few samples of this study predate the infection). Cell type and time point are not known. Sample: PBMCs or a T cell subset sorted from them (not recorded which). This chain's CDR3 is CASSLIGDRSGNTIYF. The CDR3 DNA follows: TGCGCCAGCAGCTTGATAGGGGACCGCTCTGGAAACACCATATATTTT.